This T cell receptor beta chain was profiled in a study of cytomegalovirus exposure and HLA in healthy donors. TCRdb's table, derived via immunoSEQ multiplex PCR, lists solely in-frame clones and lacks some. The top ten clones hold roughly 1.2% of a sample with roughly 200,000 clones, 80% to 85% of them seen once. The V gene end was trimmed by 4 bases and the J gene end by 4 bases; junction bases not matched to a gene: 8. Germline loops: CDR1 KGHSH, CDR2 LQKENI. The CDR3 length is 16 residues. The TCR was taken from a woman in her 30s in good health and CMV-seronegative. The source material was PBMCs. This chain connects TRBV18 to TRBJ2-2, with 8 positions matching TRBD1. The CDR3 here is CASSRRTGSSTGELFF. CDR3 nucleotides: TGTGCCAGCTCACGACGGACAGGGTCGAGCACCGGGGAGCTGTTTTTT.